The 24 T cell receptor beta chains in this list originate from one sample, sequenced in a study of cytomegalovirus exposure and HLA in healthy donors. The PCR contained 60 Vbeta and 13 Jbeta primers. Some clones are missing from TCRdb's copy, which holds only in-frame ones; the method was immunoSEQ multiplex PCR. The table has 100,000 to 140,000 clones, 70% to 80% seen once; the top ten hold approximately 2.2%. The sample taken for sequencing was PBMCs. The receptors derive from a man between 18 and 35 years old in good health and CMV-seronegative.

V and J are TRBV27 and TRBJ2-7; perhaps TRBD2 as D (5 bases). CDR1 MNHEY and CDR2 SMNVEV come from the germline V gene (reference sequence). V was trimmed by 8 bases and J by 2 bases, leaving 13 bases between them. This CDR3 has 13 amino acids. CDR3 region: CASRGQSTYEQYF. CDR3 DNA: TGTGCCAGCCGAGGGCAAAGTACCTACGAGCAGTACTTC.

The rearrangement links TRBV4-2 to TRBJ2-1; D is possibly TRBD1 (6 bases). V was cut by 1 base and J by 8 bases, with 9 bases left in between. Germline-derived CDR1 and CDR2 are LGHNA and YNFKEQ. This CDR3 is 13 amino acids long. Here the CDR3 reads CASSQGTEHEQFF. CDR3 nucleotides: TGTGCCAGCAGCCAAGGGACAGAACATGAGCAGTTCTTC.

The chain couples TRBV5-1 to TRBJ1-4, with D perhaps matching TRBD1 (6 bases). The CDR3 length is 15 residues. CDR1 SGHRS and CDR2 YFSETQ come from the germline V gene. Trimming took off 7 bases at V and 7 bases at J, with 20 bases between the two ends. The CDR3 is CASRGHQGPTEKLFF. The CDR3 DNA reads TGCGCCAGCCGCGGTCATCAGGGGCCGACTGAAAAACTGTTTTTT.

V usage is TRBV5-1 and J usage is TRBJ1-1; 7 bases agree with TRBD1. The trim removed 0 bases at V and 6 bases at J, leaving 5 bases unmatched. Germline CDR1 reads SGHRS; CDR2 reads YFSETQ. This CDR3 has 14 residues. CDR3 residues: CASSLAGQGAEAFF. For the CDR3, the DNA is TGCGCCAGCAGCTTGGCAGGCCAGGGGGCTGAAGCTTTCTTT. The variable domain in full, with the rest retrieved from reference TRBV5-1 and TRBJ1-1, is KAGVTQTPRYLIKTRGQQVTLSCSPISGHRSVSWYQQTPGQGLQFLFEYFSETQRNKGNFPGRFSGRQFSNSRSEMNVSTLELGDSALYLCASSLAGQGAEAFFGQGTRLTVV.

To note about this clone: Its ends do not fully match the called genes, so a read error is possible. V and J are TRBV5-1 and TRBJ1-1, with TRBD1 as a possible D gene (6 bases). CDR1 SGHRS and CDR2 YFSETQ come from the germline V gene. The CDR3 runs to 13 residues. For the CDR3, the DNA is TGCGCCAGCAACTTGGCCACAGGGCGGCTAGCTTTCTTT. The encoded protein is CASNLATGRLAFF. The full variable domain, its missing parts supplied by reference TRBV5-1 and TRBJ1-1, is KAGVTQTPRYLIKTRGQQVTLSCSPISGHRSVSWYQQTPGQGLQFLFEYFSETQRNKGNFPGRFSGRQFSNSRSEMNVSTLELGDSALYLCASNLATGRLAFFGQGTRLTVV.

V and J are TRBV21-1 and TRBJ1-2; TRBD1, the table's D call, was not compared with the DNA. TRBV21-1 is an annotated pseudogene. The CDR3 is 16 residues long. In DNA form, the CDR3 reads TGTGCCAGCAGCAAAGGGAAAGGGACAGCTAACTATGGCTACACCTTC. Translation gives CASSKGKGTANYGYTF.

This chain joins TRBV7-9 and TRBJ2-7, with D tentatively TRBD1 (5 bases). Germline V gene data show CDR1 as SEHNR and CDR2 as FQNEAQ (reference sequence). The CDR3 is 15 residues long. V was cut by 5 bases and J by 5 bases, with 19 bases left in between. The CDR3 bases are TGTGCCAGCAGCCCGAGCCGCGAGCAGGGTGACGAGCAGTACTTC. It is translated as CASSPSREQGDEQYF. Variable domain in full (rest from reference TRBV7-9 and TRBJ2-7): DTGVSQNPRHKITKRGQNVTFRCDPISEHNRLYWYRQTLGQGPEFLTYFQNEAQLEKSRLLSDRFSAERPKGSFSTLEIQRTEQGDSAMYLCASSPSREQGDEQYFGPGTRLTVT.

This clone turned up a few times. The genes are TRBV5-6 and TRBJ1-4, with 8 bases lining up with TRBD1. The CDR3 covers 16 residues. V shed 4 bases, J shed 0 bases, and the junction held 5 bases outside the gene matches. The germline V gene has CDR1 SGHDT and CDR2 YYEEEE. The CDR3 spells CASSDDRGATNEKLFF. The CDR3 nucleotides are TGTGCCAGCAGCGACGACAGGGGAGCAACTAATGAAAAACTGTTTTTT.

The chain has TRBV5-1 and TRBJ2-2; 10 bases are a match to TRBD2. Germline lookup yields CDR1 SGHRS and CDR2 YFSETQ. Losses at the gene ends were 4 bases for V and 7 bases for J; bases not matched to a gene: 4. This CDR3 spans 14 amino acids. DNA for the CDR3: TGCGCCAGCAGCCCCGGACTAGCGGTCGGGGAGCTGTTTTTT. It codes for CASSPGLAVGELFF.

The chain combines TRBV29-1 with TRBJ2-5; no clear D gene. Trimming took 3 bases from V and 1 from J, leaving 9 bases between them. The V gene's germline CDR1 is SQVTM and CDR2 ANQGSEA. The CDR3 has 13 residues. Written as DNA, the CDR3 is TGCAGCGTTGACGCCAGGCCCCAAGAGACCCAGTACTTC. Translating gives CSVDARPQETQYF. Drawing the rest from reference TRBV29-1 and TRBJ2-5, the complete variable domain is SAVISQKPSRDICQRGTSLTIQCQVDSQVTMMFWYRQQPGQSLTLIATANQGSEATYESGFVIDKFPISRPNLTFSTLTVSNMSPEDSSIYLCSVDARPQETQYFGPGTRLLVL.

The genes are TRBV5-1 and TRBJ2-1; 7 bases are a match to TRBD1. Germline V lookup: CDR1 SGHRS, CDR2 YFSETQ. With 4 bases clipped from V and 6 bases from J, the junction kept 7 bases outside the gene matches. The CDR3 extends over 14 amino acids. In nucleotides, the CDR3 is TGCGCCAGCAGCACCCGGGACAGCCTCAATGAGCAGTTCTTC. It specifies CASSTRDSLNEQFF.

The V gene is TRBV5-1, the J gene TRBJ2-5, with a possible D match to TRBD1 (6 bases). The CDR3 is 19 amino acids. V was shortened by 4 bases and J by 2 bases, with 27 bases between the two germline ends. Germline V lookup: CDR1 SGHRS, CDR2 YFSETQ. The CDR3 DNA reads TGCGCCAGCAGCGCGTCCTGGTTAGGTGGGGGCCCGGGACAAGAGACCCAGTACTTC. It encodes CASSASWLGGGPGQETQYF.

The chain joins TRBV9 to TRBJ2-1; the match to TRBD2 covers 11 bases. The ends lost 0 bases at V and 10 bases at J; junction bases unmatched: 6. Germline V gene sequence: CDR1 SGDLS, CDR2 YYNGEE. This CDR3 has 15 amino acids. CDR3 sequence reads: CASSVASGGPSEQFF. CDR3 coding DNA: TGTGCCAGCAGCGTAGCTAGCGGGGGGCCATCGGAGCAGTTCTTC.

The rearrangement links TRBV6-1 to TRBJ1-2; D unclear. Germline V CDR1 and CDR2: MNHNS, SASEGT. Trimming removed 8 bases from V and 5 bases from J, with 18 bases in between. The CDR3 covers 14 residues. The CDR3 DNA reads as TGTGCCAGCTCTTACATAGGCAGGAATTATGGCTACACCTTC. This gives the protein CASSYIGRNYGYTF.

The rearrangement links TRBV19 to TRBJ1-6; D is unresolved. Germline lookup yields CDR1 LNHDA and CDR2 SQIVND (reference sequence). The CDR3 runs 13 residues. V was clipped by 3 bases and J by 14 bases, with 14 bases between them. CDR3 sequence: CASSISPGRALHF. CDR3 sequence (DNA): TGTGCCAGTAGTATCAGCCCCGGGCGGGCCCTCCACTTT.

The CDR3 bases are TGTGCCAGTAGTACCTCGCGTGGGACACGCCTTGGCTCCTACGAGCAGTACTTC. As protein: CASSTSRGTRLGSYEQYF. The chain combines TRBV19 with TRBJ2-7; a possible D gene is TRBD1 (6 bases). Germline assignment: CDR1 LNHDA and CDR2 SQIVND (reference sequence). V was trimmed by 4 bases and J by 0 bases, leaving 22 bases between them. There are 18 residues in the CDR3. Full variable domain (rest looked up from reference TRBV19 and TRBJ2-7): DGGITQSPKYLFRKEGQNVTLSCEQNLNHDAMYWYRQDPGQGLRLIYYSQIVNDFQKGDIAEGYSVSREKKESFPLTVTSAQKNPTAFYLCASSTSRGTRLGSYEQYFGPGTRLTVT.

The rearrangement links TRBV6-5 to TRBJ1-1; the match to TRBD1 covers 8 bases. CDR1 MNHEY and CDR2 SVGAGI come from the germline V gene. Trimming took 8 bases from V and 7 from J; bases not matched to a gene: 3. The CDR3 consists of 11 residues. The CDR3 reads CASGQGFEAFF. CDR3 in DNA: TGTGCCAGCGGACAGGGATTTGAAGCTTTCTTT.

The chain joins TRBV7-2 to TRBJ2-1; TRBD2 might be the D (7 bases). Per the germline V gene, CDR1 is SGHTA and CDR2 is FQGNSA. Trimming cost V 0 bases and J 8 bases, with 14 bases left between them. CDR3 length: 15 amino acids. The CDR3 sequence: CASSLARGRVYEQFF. DNA for the CDR3: TGTGCCAGCAGCTTAGCGCGGGGGCGCGTATATGAGCAGTTCTTC.

On this clone: Given a far larger clone just one base away, this is likely a sequencing read error. Other DNA sequences in this specimen translate into the identical CDR3. The CDR3 DNA reads TGTGCCATCAGTACTGGAGATAGCAATCAGCCCCAGCATTTT. Its protein is CAISTGDSNQPQHF. This chain links TRBV6-5 with TRBJ1-5; D not certain. The V gene's germline CDR1 is MNHEY and CDR2 SVGAGI. CDR3 size: 14 residues.

The chain combines TRBV9 with TRBJ1-6; D is ambiguous. With 1 base removed from V and 8 bases from J, the gap between germline ends came to 10 bases. CDR3 length equals 14 residues. From germline, CDR1 is SGDLS and CDR2 YYNGEE. As DNA, the CDR3 is TGTGCCAGCAGCGTAACTGGGAGGGATTCACCCCTCCACTTT. It codes for CASSVTGRDSPLHF.

The gene calls are TRBV4-3 and TRBJ2-6; TRBD1 agrees at 7 bases. This CDR3 has 17 residues. Unmatched junction bases numbered 2, after V lost 0 bases and J lost 0 bases. Germline lookup yields CDR1 LGHNA and CDR2 YSLEER. CDR3 nucleotide sequence: TGCGCCAGCAGCCAAGATGGGGACAGCTCTGGGGCCAACGTCCTGACTTTC. It yields the protein CASSQDGDSSGANVLTF.

The genes are TRBV7-2 and TRBJ1-3; maybe TRBD1 (5 bases). Germline CDR1 reads SGHTA; CDR2 reads FQGNSA. There are 13 residues in the CDR3. V lost 5 bases and J 16 bases, leaving 21 bases between the germline ends. The CDR3 is CASSANTFNQGYF. The CDR3 nucleotides read TGTGCCAGCAGCGCCAATACCTTCAATCAGGGTTATTTT. Drawing the rest from reference TRBV7-2 and TRBJ1-3, the complete variable domain is GAGVSQSPSNKVTEKGKDVELRCDPISGHTALYWYRQSLGQGLEFLIYFQGNSAPDKSGLPSDRFSAERTGGSVSTLTIQRTQQEDSAVYLCASSANTFNQGYFGEGSWLTVV.

The V gene is TRBV15, the J gene TRBJ1-2, with D tentatively TRBD1 (5 bases). The germline V and J ends were trimmed by 5 bases and 1 base, with 11 bases remaining between them. CDR1 and CDR2 (germline): LNHNV, YYDKDF (reference sequence). The CDR3 contains 14 residues. This CDR3 reads CATSPGPSNYGYTF. In nucleotides, the CDR3 is TGTGCCACCAGCCCAGGGCCTAGTAACTATGGCTACACCTTC.

The chain is built from TRBV7-9 and TRBJ1-2; weak D call: TRBD1 (5 bases). CDR3 length equals 16 residues. Germline V gene sequence: CDR1 SEHNR, CDR2 FQNEAQ (reference sequence). V lost 1 base and J 3 bases, leaving 15 bases between the germline ends. CDR3 sequence reads: CASSLDGAVAHYGYTF. The CDR3 nucleotides are TGTGCCAGCAGCTTAGATGGGGCAGTGGCCCACTATGGCTACACCTTC.